Listed below are T cell receptor beta chains from one sample, sequenced in a study of cytomegalovirus exposure and HLA in healthy donors. Generated by immunoSEQ multiplex PCR, the TCRdb table keeps only in-frame clones and is missing some. The sample contains 120,000 to 150,000 clones, 85% to 90% of which appear only once. The sample was PBMCs. The origin of the receptors is a woman younger than 30 in good health and CMV-seropositive. CDR3s include the opening cysteine and the closing phenylalanine or tryptophan. A D gene is named only where the DNA matches it firmly. Clone size is given for some rows only: seen once, a few or many times, or a class if the clone is expanded.

TRBD1	once	TRBJ1-2	TRBV11-2	TGTGCCAGCAGACTTAACAGGGGGGACAACTATGGCTACACCTTC	CASRLNRGDNYGYTF
TRBD1	.	TRBJ2-7	TRBV5-4	TGTGCCAGCAGCCCTATTGGACAGGGGAACCGGCAGTACTTC	CASSPIGQGNRQYF
TRBD1	.	TRBJ1-5	TRBV5-1	TGCGCCAGCAGCCCCGGGACAGGGGGATTCAATCAGCCCCAGCATTTT	CASSPGTGGFNQPQHF
TRBD1	.	TRBJ2-7	TRBV29-1	TGCAGCGTTGAAGCGGGACAGAGTTACGAGCAGTACTTC	CSVEAGQSYEQYF
.	few	TRBJ1-2	TRBV7-2	TGTGCCAGCACTCAGGGGAGCGGCTACACCTTC	CASTQGSGYTF
TRBD2	.	TRBJ2-7	TRBV4-2	TGTGCCAGCAGCCAAGTCAGCGGGGCCCCCCGCGAGCAGTACTTC	CASSQVSGAPREQYF
TRBD1	once	TRBJ1-5	TRBV5-1	TGCGCCAGCAGCCACGGGACAGGGGGGGATCAGCCCCAGCATTTT	CASSHGTGGDQPQHF
.	.	TRBJ1-5	TRBV10-3	TGTGCCATCAGTGAGTCGAAAGCTGCGAGTAGCAATCAGCCCCAGCATTTT	CAISESKAASSNQPQHF
.	.	TRBJ1-1	TRBV5-1	TGCGCCAGCAGCCCCTTTCAGGGGACGAGGAACACTGAAGCTTTCTTT	CASSPFQGTRNTEAFF
TRBD1	.	TRBJ1-1	TRBV11-2	TGTGCCAGCAGCTTGGACAGGGGGAGAACTGAAGCTTTCTTT	CASSLDRGRTEAFF
.	.	TRBJ1-1	TRBV2	TGTGCCACCGATAGACTCGACAGAACGAACACTGAAGCTTTCTTT	CATDRLDRTNTEAFF
.	few	TRBJ1-2	TRBV5-1	TGCGCCAGCAGCTTGGCCGCAGGCTATGGCTACACCTTC	CASSLAAGYGYTF
.	.	TRBJ2-4	TRBV30	TGTGCCTGGAGTACCCGATCCGGGACACCCCAGTACTTC	CAWSTRSGTPQYF
TRBD1	.	TRBJ1-1	TRBV9	TGTGCCAGCAGCGCGGCGAGGGACAGGGATCCGACCACTGAAGCTTTCTTT	CASSAARDRDPTTEAFF
TRBD2	once	TRBJ2-3	TRBV11-2	TGTGCCAGCAGCCTTCTAGCGGGGTTCGTGGATACGCAGTATTTT	CASSLLAGFVDTQYF
.	.	TRBJ2-1	TRBV28	TGTGCCAGCACCCCCGGACAGTCCTATGAGCAGTTCTTC	CASTPGQSYEQFF
.	.	TRBJ2-2	TRBV9	TGTGCCAGCAGCACTAGGGGGAATCCGAACACCGGGGAGCTGTTTTTT	CASSTRGNPNTGELFF
.	once	TRBJ2-5	TRBV5-5	TGTGCCAGCAGCTTGGGTTACGGGGAAGAGACCCAGTACTTC	CASSLGYGEETQYF
TRBD1	.	TRBJ1-2	TRBV5-1	TGCGCCAGCACCTTGCCAGGGGGCTATGGCTACACCTTC	CASTLPGGYGYTF
.	.	TRBJ1-5	TRBV28	TGTGCCAGTCGGCGGGGGGGGGAGCAGCCCCAGCATTTT	CASRRGGEQPQHF
.	once	TRBJ1-1	TRBV5-1	TGCGCCAGCAGCTTGGATACAAACACTGAAGCTTTCTTT	CASSLDTNTEAFF
.	.	TRBJ1-2	TRBV4-2	TGTGCCAGCAGCCAAGACGAGTTAATTAACTATGGCTACACCTTC	CASSQDELINYGYTF
TRBD1	.	TRBJ2-6	TRBV5-1	TGCGCCAGCAGCCCGATAACAGGGGCTGGGGCCAACGTCCTGACTTTC	CASSPITGAGANVLTF
TRBD1	.	TRBJ1-5	TRBV6-6	TGTGCCAGCAGAGAGACCGGGACAGGGGCAAATCAGCCCCAGCATTTT	CASRETGTGANQPQHF
.	.	TRBJ2-7	TRBV19	TGTGCCAGTAGGCCCAGGGTTCAGGACTACGAGCAGTACTTC	CASRPRVQDYEQYF
TRBD1	.	TRBJ2-7	TRBV6-1	TGTGCCAGCGGACAGGGTCGAGGGTACTCCTACGAGCAGTACTTC	CASGQGRGYSYEQYF
.	.	TRBJ1-1	TRBV19	TGTGCCAGTAGTATCGCGGGGGGAACTGAAGCTTTCTTT	CASSIAGGTEAFF
.	.	TRBJ2-1	TRBV2	TGTGCCAGCAGAGGCAGTGCAGCGACCGGGGGTAGTGAGCAGTTCTTC	CASRGSAATGGSEQFF
.	.	TRBJ2-7	TRBV6-5	TGTGCCAGCAGTCGGAGGTTAGGCCGATCCTACGAGCAGTACTTC	CASSRRLGRSYEQYF
.	.	TRBJ2-5	TRBV6-1	TGTGCCAGCAGTGGCAGCCACGGAGAGGAGACCCAGTACTTC	CASSGSHGEETQYF
.	once	TRBJ1-5	TRBV2	TGTGCCAGCAGTGGGGGTAGGGGCCCGCGGTTTCAGCCCCAGCATTTT	CASSGGRGPRFQPQHF
TRBD1	.	TRBJ1-4	TRBV5-1	TGCGCCAGCAGCATGACAGGGGTCCGGGAAAAACTGTTTTTT	CASSMTGVREKLFF
.	.	TRBJ1-6	TRBV6-5	TGTGCCAGCAGTTACACTGGGGAGGCACCCCTCCACTTT	CASSYTGEAPLHF
.	.	TRBJ1-1	TRBV28	TGTGCCACCAAATACAGGGTGGGGACTGAAGCTTTCTTT	CATKYRVGTEAFF
TRBD1	.	TRBJ1-5	TRBV30	TGTGCCTGGAGTACCCCCCGGACAGGGCTTTATAGCAATCAGCCCCAGCATTTT	CAWSTPRTGLYSNQPQHF
.	.	TRBJ2-4	TRBV7-8	TGTGCCAGCAGCGCCAGAGCCCGACTAGCCAAAAACATTCAGTACTTC	CASSARARLAKNIQYF
TRBD1	.	TRBJ1-5	TRBV5-1	TGCGCCAGCTCCCTGACCGGGACAGGAAATGGAGAGCCCCAGCATTTT	CASSLTGTGNGEPQHF
TRBD2	.	TRBJ2-1	TRBV5-1	TGCGCCAGCAGCTTGGGGACTAGCGGTTACAATGAGCAGTTCTTC	CASSLGTSGYNEQFF
.	.	TRBJ2-7	TRBV5-6	TGTGCCAGCAGCGAGGGGGGGAGAGCGTCCTACGAGCAGTACTTC	CASSEGGRASYEQYF
.	.	TRBJ1-2	TRBV28	TGTGCCAGCAGTCAGGGACATCATTTGCTATATGGTAGCTACACCTTC	CASSQGHHLLYGSYTF
TRBD1	.	TRBJ1-4	TRBV4-2	TGTGCCAGCAGCCAAGAGGGCGGGACAGCAACTAATGAAAAACTGTTTTTT	CASSQEGGTATNEKLFF
TRBD2	.	TRBJ2-1	TRBV30	TGTGCCTGGAGTGTAACTAGCGGGATTGAGCAGTTCTTC	CAWSVTSGIEQFF
TRBD1	.	TRBJ1-3	TRBV7-3	TGTGCCAGCAGCTTAGGTTTGGGACAGGGGAACACCATATATTTT	CASSLGLGQGNTIYF
TRBD1	.	TRBJ2-2	TRBV7-3	TGTGCCAGCAGCCTCGGACAGGGCTCCGGGGAGCTGTTTTTT	CASSLGQGSGELFF
TRBD1	.	TRBJ1-6	TRBV5-4	TGTGCCAGCAGCACGGACAGGGGGTGGGATTCACCCCTCCACTTT	CASSTDRGWDSPLHF
.	.	TRBJ1-1	TRBV28	TGTGCCAGCAGTTTAATCCTGTTGAACACTGAAGCTTTCTTT	CASSLILLNTEAFF
TRBD1	.	TRBJ1-1	TRBV4-2	TGTGCCAGCAGCCAAAAGGGGACAGGGATTCCTGAAGCTTTCTTT	CASSQKGTGIPEAFF
TRBD2	.	TRBJ2-3	TRBV5-8	TGTGCCAGCAGCTTGGCCTCGACTAGCGGGGGAAGTAATACGCAGTATTTT	CASSLASTSGGSNTQYF
.	.	TRBJ1-1	TRBV19	TGTGCCAGACCGACGCGACGGGGACTCAACATGAACACTGAAGCTTTCTTT	CARPTRRGLNMNTEAFF
.	.	TRBJ1-1	TRBV11-3	TGTGCCAGCAGCTTAGGGTCGGTGGCTGAAGCTTTCTTT	CASSLGSVAEAFF
TRBD2	.	TRBJ2-3	TRBV30	TGTGCCTGGACGATGGGCGGGAGGACTAGCACAGATACGCAGTATTTT	CAWTMGGRTSTDTQYF
TRBD2	.	TRBJ2-3	TRBV9	TGTGCCAGCAGCGCTAGCGGGGGGAGCACAGATACGCAGTATTTT	CASSASGGSTDTQYF
.	.	TRBJ2-2	TRBV6-6	TGTGCCAGCAGTCGCCGGGACTTCAACACCGGGGAGCTGTTTTTT	CASSRRDFNTGELFF